The rows below give T cell receptor beta chains drawn from one sample of a study of immune cell composition in non-small cell lung cancer. This table comes from immunoSEQ multiplex PCR, and its TCRdb copy is limited to in-frame clones, with some not included. The table lists about 10,000 clones, about 63% of them singletons. Input material: lung tumor tissue. These receptors came from a human donor with non-small cell lung cancer. Each CDR3 is given with its conserved first and last residue. The order of the fields is clone size, V gene, J gene, D gene, CDR3 protein, CDR3 DNA. A D gene is named only where the DNA matches it firmly. The size of a clone is reported for some rows only, either as once, few or many, or as a class for expanded clones.

clone size: .; V gene: TRBV5-1; J gene: TRBJ2-2; D gene: .; CDR3 protein: CASSLFGGVTGELFF; CDR3 DNA: TGCGCCAGCAGCTTGTTTGGCGGGGTTACCGGGGAGCTGTTTTTT
clone size: .; V gene: TRBV7-6; J gene: TRBJ2-7; D gene: .; CDR3 protein: CASSFGVDEQYF; CDR3 DNA: TGTGCCAGCAGCTTTGGGGTGGACGAGCAGTACTTC
clone size: .; V gene: TRBV5-1; J gene: TRBJ2-5; D gene: TRBD2; CDR3 protein: CASSLAKIARGDKETQYF; CDR3 DNA: TGCGCCAGCAGCTTGGCAAAAATTGCCCGGGGGGATAAAGAGACCCAGTACTTC
clone size: .; V gene: TRBV18; J gene: TRBJ2-7; D gene: .; CDR3 protein: CASSPRGTSFEQYF; CDR3 DNA: TGTGCCAGCTCCCCCCGCGGGACGTCCTTCGAGCAGTACTTC
clone size: .; V gene: TRBV7-2; J gene: TRBJ1-1; D gene: TRBD1; CDR3 protein: CASSLATGTAFSSRFF; CDR3 DNA: TGTGCCAGCAGCTTAGCGACAGGGACGGCCTTTTCTTCGCGTTTCTTT
clone size: once; V gene: TRBV19; J gene: TRBJ2-2; D gene: .; CDR3 protein: CASSIGQGDTGELFF; CDR3 DNA: TGTGCCAGTAGTATAGGGCAGGGCGACACCGGGGAGCTGTTTTTT
clone size: medium-sized; V gene: TRBV6-6; J gene: TRBJ1-4; D gene: TRBD1; CDR3 protein: CASSPRDRVREKLFF; CDR3 DNA: TGTGCCAGCAGCCCACGCGACAGGGTCCGTGAAAAACTGTTTTTT
clone size: few; V gene: TRBV29-1; J gene: TRBJ2-1; D gene: .; CDR3 protein: CSVEDLSLGVEQFF; CDR3 DNA: TGCAGCGTTGAAGATTTAAGTTTGGGCGTAGAGCAGTTCTTC
clone size: .; V gene: TRBV6-1; J gene: TRBJ1-5; D gene: .; CDR3 protein: CASSMAVSGNQPQHF; CDR3 DNA: TGTGCCAGCAGTATGGCCGTAAGCGGCAATCAGCCCCAGCATTTT
clone size: .; V gene: TRBV7-7; J gene: TRBJ2-5; D gene: .; CDR3 protein: CASSFGGRGETQYF; CDR3 DNA: TGTGCTAGCAGCTTCGGGGGTCGGGGTGAGACCCAGTACTTC
clone size: .; V gene: TRBV19; J gene: TRBJ2-1; D gene: TRBD2; CDR3 protein: CASSHSGGDYNEQFF; CDR3 DNA: TGTGCCAGTAGCCACAGCGGGGGGGACTACAATGAGCAGTTCTTC
clone size: .; V gene: TRBV6-1; J gene: TRBJ1-6; D gene: .; CDR3 protein: CASSPTRTLNSPLHF; CDR3 DNA: TGTGCCAGCAGTCCGACACGGACCCTCAATTCACCCCTCCACTTT
clone size: .; V gene: TRBV6-6; J gene: TRBJ1-5; D gene: .; CDR3 protein: CASSLGGYQPQHF; CDR3 DNA: TGTGCCAGCAGTTTGGGCGGGTATCAGCCCCAGCATTTT
clone size: .; V gene: TRBV9; J gene: TRBJ2-7; D gene: .; CDR3 protein: CASSSRVDSYEQYF; CDR3 DNA: TGTGCCAGCAGCTCGAGAGTGGACAGCTACGAGCAGTACTTC
clone size: few; V gene: TRBV18; J gene: TRBJ2-7; D gene: .; CDR3 protein: CASSPKNTLGYEQYF; CDR3 DNA: TGTGCCAGCTCTCCGAAAAATACCCTGGGGTACGAGCAGTACTTC
clone size: .; V gene: TRBV18; J gene: TRBJ1-2; D gene: TRBD1; CDR3 protein: CASSPPGRDRDYGYTF; CDR3 DNA: TGTGCCAGCTCACCTCCCGGTCGGGACAGGGACTATGGCTACACCTTC
clone size: .; V gene: TRBV9; J gene: TRBJ2-1; D gene: TRBD2; CDR3 protein: CASSSSLAGGLSEQFF; CDR3 DNA: TGTGCCAGCAGTTCCTCTCTAGCGGGGGGGCTTAGTGAGCAGTTCTTC
clone size: .; V gene: TRBV9; J gene: TRBJ2-7; D gene: TRBD2; CDR3 protein: CASSVEPGLAGEQYF; CDR3 DNA: TGTGCCAGCAGCGTAGAACCGGGTCTAGCGGGCGAGCAGTACTTC
clone size: .; V gene: TRBV6-6; J gene: TRBJ1-2; D gene: .; CDR3 protein: CASSYRSPSHGYTF; CDR3 DNA: TGTGCCAGCAGTTATCGCTCCCCCTCCCACGGCTACACCTTC
clone size: .; V gene: TRBV6-1; J gene: TRBJ1-2; D gene: .; CDR3 protein: CAGRLGWGYGYTF; CDR3 DNA: TGTGCCGGCAGGTTGGGTTGGGGCTATGGCTACACCTTC
clone size: .; V gene: TRBV11-2; J gene: TRBJ2-7; D gene: .; CDR3 protein: CASSLNPYEQYF; CDR3 DNA: TGTGCCAGCAGCTTAAATCCCTACGAGCAGTACTTC
clone size: .; V gene: TRBV4-1; J gene: TRBJ2-3; D gene: .; CDR3 protein: CASSQDRGLADTQYF; CDR3 DNA: TGCGCCAGCAGCCAAGACAGGGGACTTGCAGATACGCAGTATTTT
clone size: .; V gene: TRBV7-2; J gene: TRBJ1-2; D gene: .; CDR3 protein: CASSLKGGNYGYTF; CDR3 DNA: TGTGCCAGCAGCTTGAAGGGGGGGAACTATGGCTACACCTTC
clone size: .; V gene: TRBV4-2; J gene: TRBJ2-3; D gene: TRBD1; CDR3 protein: CASRGTGVDTQYF; CDR3 DNA: TGTGCCAGCAGAGGGACAGGGGTAGATACGCAGTATTTT
clone size: .; V gene: TRBV11-3; J gene: TRBJ2-2; D gene: TRBD1; CDR3 protein: CASSLGRTGDTGELFF; CDR3 DNA: TGTGCCAGCAGCTTAGGGAGGACAGGGGACACCGGGGAGCTGTTTTTT
clone size: .; V gene: TRBV5-1; J gene: TRBJ1-1; D gene: .; CDR3 protein: CASSLVLGDTEAFF; CDR3 DNA: TGCGCCAGCAGCTTGGTCCTAGGGGACACTGAAGCTTTCTTT
clone size: once; V gene: TRBV7-2; J gene: TRBJ1-5; D gene: TRBD1; CDR3 protein: CASSSRQGSQPQHF; CDR3 DNA: TGTGCCAGCAGCTCCCGACAGGGCTCACAGCCCCAGCATTTT
clone size: medium-sized; V gene: TRBV7-2; J gene: TRBJ2-5; D gene: .; CDR3 protein: CASKRPGAWETQYF; CDR3 DNA: TGTGCCAGTAAACGCCCAGGGGCGTGGGAGACCCAGTACTTC
clone size: .; V gene: TRBV19; J gene: TRBJ1-1; D gene: TRBD1; CDR3 protein: CASSMILGQGAREAFF; CDR3 DNA: TGTGCCAGTAGTATGATTTTGGGACAGGGGGCCCGTGAAGCTTTCTTT
clone size: medium-sized; V gene: TRBV10-3; J gene: TRBJ1-6; D gene: TRBD1; CDR3 protein: CAIRANPGQRDSPLHF; CDR3 DNA: TGTGCCATCAGAGCGAATCCGGGACAGAGGGATTCACCCCTCCACTTT
clone size: .; V gene: TRBV7-2; J gene: TRBJ1-2; D gene: .; CDR3 protein: CASSLSGQNRYGYTF; CDR3 DNA: TGTGCCAGCAGCTTAAGCGGGCAGAACCGGTATGGCTACACCTTC
clone size: .; V gene: TRBV6-6; J gene: TRBJ1-2; D gene: TRBD1; CDR3 protein: CASTFLKDRGYGYTF; CDR3 DNA: TGTGCCAGCACCTTCCTTAAGGACAGGGGCTATGGCTACACCTTC
clone size: .; V gene: TRBV11-2; J gene: TRBJ1-2; D gene: .; CDR3 protein: CASSLRVGTPTGYTF; CDR3 DNA: TGTGCCAGCAGCTTAAGGGTGGGGACGCCAACGGGCTACACCTTC
clone size: .; V gene: TRBV9; J gene: TRBJ2-5; D gene: TRBD1; CDR3 protein: CASSIGTGVKETQYF; CDR3 DNA: TGTGCCAGCAGCATAGGGACAGGGGTAAAAGAGACCCAGTACTTC
clone size: .; V gene: TRBV18; J gene: TRBJ1-3; D gene: .; CDR3 protein: CASSPWGAHGNTIYF; CDR3 DNA: TGTGCCAGCTCACCATGGGGGGCGCATGGAAACACCATATATTTT
clone size: .; V gene: TRBV28; J gene: TRBJ2-2; D gene: .; CDR3 protein: CASRLPANTGELFF; CDR3 DNA: TGTGCCAGCAGACTTCCAGCGAACACCGGGGAGCTGTTTTTT
clone size: .; V gene: TRBV5-4; J gene: TRBJ2-2; D gene: .; CDR3 protein: CASSQTETGELFF; CDR3 DNA: TGTGCCAGCAGCCAGACAGAGACCGGGGAGCTGTTTTTT
clone size: few; V gene: TRBV4-1; J gene: TRBJ2-3; D gene: .; CDR3 protein: CASSQELVRRLTDTQYF; CDR3 DNA: TGCGCCAGCAGCCAAGAATTGGTCAGGAGACTCACAGATACGCAGTATTTT
clone size: few; V gene: TRBV19; J gene: TRBJ2-2; D gene: .; CDR3 protein: CAGADANTGELFF; CDR3 DNA: TGTGCCGGAGCCGACGCGAACACCGGGGAGCTGTTTTTT
clone size: once; V gene: TRBV21-1; J gene: TRBJ2-7; D gene: .; CDR3 protein: CASSKYMTSPIPYEQYF; CDR3 DNA: TGTGCCAGCAGCAAATATATGACTTCTCCGATCCCATACGAGCAGTACTTC
clone size: .; V gene: TRBV6-5; J gene: TRBJ2-1; D gene: .; CDR3 protein: CASSLLTAYNEQFF; CDR3 DNA: TGTGCCAGCAGTCTCCTGACAGCCTACAATGAGCAGTTCTTC
clone size: .; V gene: TRBV7-4; J gene: TRBJ2-7; D gene: .; CDR3 protein: CASSFGVDEQYF; CDR3 DNA: TGTGCCAGCAGCTTTGGGGTGGACGAGCAGTACTTC
clone size: few; V gene: TRBV5-1; J gene: TRBJ1-1; D gene: .; CDR3 protein: CASSSQDTEAFF; CDR3 DNA: TGCGCCAGCAGCTCCCAGGACACTGAAGCTTTCTTT
clone size: few; V gene: TRBV6-4; J gene: TRBJ2-3; D gene: .; CDR3 protein: CASSARGVTDTQYF; CDR3 DNA: TGTGCCAGCAGTGCTCGCGGGGTCACAGATACGCAGTATTTT
clone size: .; V gene: TRBV10-1; J gene: TRBJ2-5; D gene: .; CDR3 protein: CASSAGQETQYF; CDR3 DNA: TGCGCCAGCAGTGCCGGGCAAGAGACCCAGTACTTC
clone size: few; V gene: TRBV18; J gene: TRBJ1-1; D gene: TRBD1; CDR3 protein: CASSPPSQGAWNTEAFF; CDR3 DNA: TGTGCCAGCTCACCGCCCAGTCAGGGGGCCTGGAACACTGAAGCTTTCTTT
clone size: few; V gene: TRBV7-8; J gene: TRBJ1-4; D gene: .; CDR3 protein: CASSSRGDTNEKLFF; CDR3 DNA: TGTGCCAGCAGCTCACGCGGGGACACTAATGAAAAACTGTTTTTT
clone size: .; V gene: TRBV7-2; J gene: TRBJ2-7; D gene: .; CDR3 protein: CASSPIASSDEQYF; CDR3 DNA: TGTGCCAGCAGCCCCATAGCGTCCTCTGACGAGCAGTACTTC
clone size: few; V gene: TRBV4-2; J gene: TRBJ1-5; D gene: TRBD1; CDR3 protein: CASSQGQGDPHQPQHF; CDR3 DNA: TGTGCCAGCAGCCAAGGTCAGGGGGACCCTCATCAGCCCCAGCATTTT
clone size: .; V gene: TRBV7-2; J gene: TRBJ1-3; D gene: .; CDR3 protein: CASSLDRVSGNTIYF; CDR3 DNA: TGTGCCAGCAGCTTAGACAGGGTTTCTGGAAACACCATATATTTT
clone size: .; V gene: TRBV6-6; J gene: TRBJ2-5; D gene: .; CDR3 protein: CASSPGRRGETQYF; CDR3 DNA: TGTGCCAGCAGCCCCGGACGGCGAGGGGAGACCCAGTACTTC
clone size: .; V gene: TRBV7-2; J gene: TRBJ1-1; D gene: .; CDR3 protein: CASSSNIGVMNTEAFF; CDR3 DNA: TGTGCCAGCAGCTCAAATATAGGAGTCATGAACACTGAAGCTTTCTTT
clone size: medium-sized; V gene: TRBV6-1; J gene: TRBJ1-2; D gene: TRBD1; CDR3 protein: CASSEAGTGTYYGYTF; CDR3 DNA: TGTGCCAGCAGTGAAGCAGGGACAGGAACTTACTATGGCTACACCTTC
clone size: .; V gene: TRBV27; J gene: TRBJ2-5; D gene: TRBD1; CDR3 protein: CASSPGQGLARETQYF; CDR3 DNA: TGTGCCAGCAGTCCCGGACAGGGCCTGGCTCGGGAGACCCAGTACTTC